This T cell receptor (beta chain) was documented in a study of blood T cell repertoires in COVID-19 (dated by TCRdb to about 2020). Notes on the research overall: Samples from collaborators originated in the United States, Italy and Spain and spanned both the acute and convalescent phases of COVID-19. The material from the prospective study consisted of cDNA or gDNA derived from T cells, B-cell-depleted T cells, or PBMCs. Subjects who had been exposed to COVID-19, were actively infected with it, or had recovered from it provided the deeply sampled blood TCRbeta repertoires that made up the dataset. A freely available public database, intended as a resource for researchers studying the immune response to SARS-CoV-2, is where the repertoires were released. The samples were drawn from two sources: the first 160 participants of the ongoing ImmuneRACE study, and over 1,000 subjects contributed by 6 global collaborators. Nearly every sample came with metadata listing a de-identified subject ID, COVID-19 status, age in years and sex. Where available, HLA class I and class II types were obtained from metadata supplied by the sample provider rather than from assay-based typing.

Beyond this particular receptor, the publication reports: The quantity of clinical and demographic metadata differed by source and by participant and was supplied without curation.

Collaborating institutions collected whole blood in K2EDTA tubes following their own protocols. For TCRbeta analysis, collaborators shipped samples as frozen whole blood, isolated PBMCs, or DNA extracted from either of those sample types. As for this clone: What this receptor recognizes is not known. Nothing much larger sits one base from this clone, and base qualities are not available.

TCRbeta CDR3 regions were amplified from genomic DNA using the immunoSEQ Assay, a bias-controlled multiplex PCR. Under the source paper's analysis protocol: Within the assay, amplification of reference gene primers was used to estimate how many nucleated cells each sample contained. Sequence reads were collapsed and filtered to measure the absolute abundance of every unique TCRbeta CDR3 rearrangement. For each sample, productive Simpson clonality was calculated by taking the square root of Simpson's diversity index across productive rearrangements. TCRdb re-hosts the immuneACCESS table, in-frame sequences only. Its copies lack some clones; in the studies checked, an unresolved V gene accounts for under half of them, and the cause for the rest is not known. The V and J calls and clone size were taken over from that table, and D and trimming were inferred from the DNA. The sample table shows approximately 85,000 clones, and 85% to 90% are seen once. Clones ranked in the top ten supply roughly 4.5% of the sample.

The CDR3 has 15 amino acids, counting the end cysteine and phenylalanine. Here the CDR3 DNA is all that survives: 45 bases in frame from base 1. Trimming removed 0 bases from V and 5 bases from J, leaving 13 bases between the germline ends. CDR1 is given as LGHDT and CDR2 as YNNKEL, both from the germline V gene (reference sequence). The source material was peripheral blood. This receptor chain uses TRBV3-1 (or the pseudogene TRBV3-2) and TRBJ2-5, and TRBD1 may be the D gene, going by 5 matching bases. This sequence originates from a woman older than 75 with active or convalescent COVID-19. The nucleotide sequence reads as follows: TGTGCCAGCAGCCAAGATTTCAGGGAAGGGGAGACCCAGTACTTC. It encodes CASSQDFREGETQYF.